Listed here are 6 T cell receptor beta chains from one sample, sequenced in a study of T cell responses to AZD1222 COVID-19 vaccine (dated by TCRdb to about 2021). The meaning of the sample's time point label: about 28 days (+/-7) after the second vaccine dose. To prepare the library, the immunoSEQ multiplex PCR assay was applied. TCRdb stores this immuneACCESS table with in-frame sequences only. Part of the clones is absent; in the studies checked, under half of the shortfall reflects unresolved V genes, and no reason is known for the rest. The sample records some 190,000 clones, about nine tenths of which are singletons. The ten most abundant clones make up approximately 1.9% of the sample. Material: peripheral blood, obtained 28 days after the second AZD1222 dose. These receptors were collected from an adult who received the AZD1222 COVID-19 vaccine.

The chain couples TRBV28 to TRBJ1-1; D is ambiguous. V was trimmed by 7 bases and J by 5 bases, leaving 17 bases between them. This CDR3 has 14 residues. The V gene's germline CDR1 is MDHEN and CDR2 SYDVKM. The CDR3 DNA reads as TGTGCCAGCAATGTCGGGGTTGGTATTACTGAAGCTTTCTTT. Translating gives CASNVGVGITEAFF.

This clone was counted once. V is TRBV18 and J is TRBJ1-5, with 7 bases fitting TRBD1. The CDR3 is 16 residues long. From germline, CDR1 is KGHSH and CDR2 LQKENI. Germline trimming cut 5 bases from V and 4 bases from J; bases unmatched to any gene: 11. The CDR3 DNA sequence: TGTGCCAGCTCAGACAAAGGGACAGAGCAGAATCAGCCCCAGCATTTT. Translated: CASSDKGTEQNQPQHF.

As to this clone: The junction and the germline gene differ at one end; a read error may be behind it. The chain uses TRBV7-9 and TRBJ2-7; weak D call: TRBD2 (5 bases). The CDR3 totals 15 residues. Germline V gene lookup returns CDR1 SEHNR and CDR2 FQNEAQ (reference sequence). CDR3 in DNA: TGTGCCAGCAGCATAGCCCCGCCGGGATCCTACGAGCAGTACTTC. Residues: CASSIAPPGSYEQYF.

J is TRBJ1-5 and V is TRBV4-1, with 7 bases fitting TRBD1. Germline loops: CDR1 MGHRA, CDR2 YSYEKL. The CDR3 has 14 amino acids. Trimming took 5 bases from V and 3 from J; bases not matched to a gene: 4. The CDR3 DNA sequence: TGCGCCAGCAGCTGGGACAGCATCAATCAGCCCCAGCATTTT. Its translation: CASSWDSINQPQHF.

The chain has TRBV7-9 and TRBJ1-1, with D possibly matching TRBD1 (5 bases). Trimming pared 5 bases from V and 2 bases from J, leaving 15 bases between. Germline loops: CDR1 SEHNR, CDR2 FQNEAQ (reference sequence). This CDR3 is built from 15 residues. The CDR3 region is CASSPRDRANTEAFF. Written as DNA, the CDR3 is TGTGCCAGCAGCCCCCGGGACCGGGCCAACACTGAAGCTTTCTTT.

The chain links TRBV28 to TRBJ2-7; 7 bases agree with TRBD2. This CDR3 is built from 13 residues. Germline V gene data show CDR1 as MDHEN and CDR2 as SYDVKM. With V trimmed by 5 bases and J by 2 bases, 3 bases remained unmatched. DNA of the CDR3: TGTGCCAGCAGTGGGGGGGTCCCCTACGAGCAGTACTTC. Protein: CASSGGVPYEQYF. Full variable domain (remainder filled in from reference TRBV28 and TRBJ2-7): DVKVTQSSRYLVKRTGEKVFLECVQDMDHENMFWYRQDPGLGLRLIYFSYDVKMKEKGDIPEGYSVSREKKERFSLILESASTNQTSMYLCASSGGVPYEQYFGPGTRLTVT.